What follows are 21 T cell receptor beta chains derived from one specimen sequenced in a study of blood T cell repertoires in COVID-19. The data were produced by immunoSEQ multiplex PCR, yet TCRdb's version contains in-frame clones alone and is incomplete. The sample lists about 160,000 clones; 82% were seen once. The sample taken for sequencing was peripheral blood. The receptor set was obtained from a woman aged 40 to 50 with COVID-19, enrolled during active disease.

The V call is TRBV19, the J call TRBJ2-5, with TRBD2 as a possible D gene (6 bases). Trimming cost V 4 bases and J 1 base, with 16 bases left between them. The CDR3 is made up of 16 amino acids. The germline V gene encodes CDR1 LNHDA and CDR2 SQIVND (reference sequence). The CDR3 DNA reads TGTGCCAGTAGTACCACTGGGGGGTTGGGCCAAGAGACCCAGTACTTC. Amino acids: CASSTTGGLGQETQYF.

This sequence joins TRBV19 and TRBJ2-1; 10 nucleotides match TRBD2. The germline V gene has CDR1 LNHDA and CDR2 SQIVND (reference sequence). CDR3 size: 19 residues. The ends lost 5 bases at V and 5 bases at J; junction bases unmatched: 18. The CDR3 reads CASSPKWLAGEGGNNEQFF. CDR3 nucleotide sequence: TGTGCCAGTAGTCCCAAGTGGCTAGCGGGAGAGGGAGGGAACAATGAGCAGTTCTTC. Full variable domain (remainder filled in from reference TRBV19 and TRBJ2-1): DGGITQSPKYLFRKEGQNVTLSCEQNLNHDAMYWYRQDPGQGLRLIYYSQIVNDFQKGDIAEGYSVSREKKESFPLTVTSAQKNPTAFYLCASSPKWLAGEGGNNEQFFGPGTRLTVL.

In this sample, this clone turned up many times. The rearrangement uses TRBV11-2 and TRBJ1-4, with TRBD1 matching 9 bases. The length of the CDR3 is 17 residues. Trimming cost V 5 bases and J 10 bases; bases outside gene matches: 17. In germline, CDR1 is SGHAT, CDR2 FQNNGV. The CDR3 spells CASSLVRGQGPRGKLFF. The CDR3 DNA sequence: TGTGCCAGCAGCCTAGTACGGGGACAGGGACCGAGAGGAAAACTGTTTTTT. Full variable domain (rest looked up from reference TRBV11-2 and TRBJ1-4): EAGVAQSPRYKIIEKRQSVAFWCNPISGHATLYWYQQILGQGPKLLIQFQNNGVVDDSQLPKDRFSAERLKGVDSTLKIQPAKLEDSAVYLCASSLVRGQGPRGKLFFGSGTQLSVL.

This clone was seen a single time. The rearrangement links TRBV3-1 (or the pseudogene TRBV3-2) to TRBJ2-1; possibly TRBD1 for D (6 bases). Trimming removed 2 bases from V and 6 bases from J, with 8 bases in between. Germline lookup yields CDR1 LGHDT and CDR2 YNNKEL (reference sequence). The length of the CDR3 is 13 residues. The CDR3 DNA reads TGTGCCAGCAGCCAAAACAGGGTCAATGAGCAGTTCTTC. Encoded protein: CASSQNRVNEQFF.

V is TRBV19 and J is TRBJ1-5, with 7 positions matching TRBD1. The CDR3 has 15 amino acids. Trimming removed 6 bases from V and 6 bases from J; junction bases left unmatched: 11. The germline CDR1 and CDR2 sequences are LNHDA and SQIVND (reference sequence). Here the CDR3 reads CASSLTGKLGQPQHF. CDR3 coding DNA: TGTGCCAGTAGCCTGACAGGGAAGTTGGGTCAGCCCCAGCATTTT.

V and J are TRBV6-5 and TRBJ2-7; the match to TRBD1 covers 10 bases. Trimming cost V 6 bases and J 4 bases; bases outside gene matches: 6. The CDR3 is 14 residues long. CDR1 and CDR2 from the germline V gene are MNHEY and SVGAGI. The DNA for the CDR3 is TGTGCCAGCAGCCAGGACAGGGGGAAATACGAGCAGTACTTC. The encoded protein is CASSQDRGKYEQYF.

The chain recombines TRBV27 with TRBJ2-6; TRBD1 is a possible D gene (5 bases). V was pared by 7 bases and J by 0 bases, with 7 bases between. Germline loops: CDR1 MNHEY, CDR2 SMNVEV (reference sequence). This CDR3 has 14 residues. The CDR3: CASTQGSGANVLTF. CDR3 DNA: TGTGCCAGCACCCAGGGCTCTGGGGCCAACGTCCTGACTTTC. The full variable domain, in which reference TRBV27 and TRBJ2-6 provide the parts outside the CDR3, is EAQVTQNPRYLITVTGKKLTVTCSQNMNHEYMSWYRQDPGLGLRQIYYSMNVEVTDKGDVPEGYKVSRKEKRNFPLILESPSPNQTSLYFCASTQGSGANVLTFGAGSRLTVL.

The gene calls are TRBV2 and TRBJ2-3; 11 bases agree with TRBD2. V was clipped by 7 bases and J by 2 bases; unmatched bases: 5. The CDR3 length is 15 residues. Germline V gene sequence: CDR1 SNHLY, CDR2 FYNNEI. The CDR3 region is CASTRLAGFTDTQYF. The CDR3 DNA sequence: TGTGCCAGCACCAGACTAGCGGGGTTCACAGATACGCAGTATTTT.

The chain couples TRBV10-1 to TRBJ2-3; the match to TRBD2 covers 8 bases. The CDR3 loop spans 15 amino acids. Germline CDR1 and CDR2: WNHNN and SYGVQD (reference sequence). With 3 bases clipped from V and 2 bases from J, the junction kept 4 bases outside the gene matches. The CDR3 DNA reads as TGCGCCAGCAGTGACCCTAGCGGGCACACAGATACGCAGTATTTT. Its protein is CASSDPSGHTDTQYF.

The chain has TRBV4-2 and TRBJ1-3; 7 bases match TRBD1. CDR1 is LGHNA, CDR2 YNFKEQ, per germline. The ends lost 1 base at V and 3 bases at J; junction bases unmatched: 0. The CDR3 length is 14 residues. CDR3 DNA sequence: TGTGCCAGCAGCCAAGGACAGGGTGGAAACACCATATATTTT. This encodes CASSQGQGGNTIYF.

This clone showed up many times. The chain is built from TRBV6-6 and TRBJ2-7; TRBD2 agrees at 9 bases. The CDR3 covers 15 residues. The V gene end was trimmed by 7 bases and the J gene end by 7 bases; junction bases not matched to a gene: 14. Germline assignment: CDR1 MNHNY and CDR2 SVGAGI (reference sequence). The CDR3 region has the DNA TGTGCCAGCACCTCTAGCGGGACCCTCCTTGGTGAGCAGTACTTC. It codes for CASTSSGTLLGEQYF.

This sequence joins TRBV7-8 and TRBJ1-2; tentative D call: TRBD1 (6 bases). Trimming pared 3 bases from V and 6 bases from J, leaving 14 bases between. The CDR3 is made up of 14 amino acids. Per the germline V gene, CDR1 is SGHVS and CDR2 is FQNEAQ. CDR3 coding DNA: TGTGCCAGCAGCTTCAACAGGGTCGGAAATGGCTACACCTTC. Amino acids: CASSFNRVGNGYTF.

The chain joins TRBV9 to TRBJ1-3; weak D call: TRBD1 (6 bases). Germline CDR1 SGDLS, CDR2 YYNGEE. The CDR3 covers 14 residues. Deletions cut 4 bases from V and 8 bases from J, with 16 bases between. This CDR3 is CASSRARTDHTIYF. Written as DNA, the CDR3 is TGTGCCAGCAGCCGCGCCAGGACAGACCACACCATATATTTT. The variable domain in full, with the rest retrieved from reference TRBV9 and TRBJ1-3, is DSGVTQTPKHLITATGQRVTLRCSPRSGDLSVYWYQQSLDQGLQFLIQYYNGEERAKGNILERFSAQQFPDLHSELNLSSLELGDSALYFCASSRARTDHTIYFGEGSWLTVV.

V usage is TRBV30 and J usage is TRBJ2-4; D is possibly TRBD1 (6 bases). The CDR3 sequence is 14 residues long. Trimming took off 3 bases at V and 2 bases at J, with 11 bases between the two ends. The V gene's germline CDR1 is GTSNPN and CDR2 SVGIG (reference sequence). CDR3 sequence (DNA): TGTGCCTGGAGACAGCAGGGGACCAAAAACATTCAGTACTTC. The encoded protein is CAWRQQGTKNIQYF.

The V call is TRBV7-6, the J call TRBJ2-7; TRBD2 might be the D (5 bases). V gave up 1 base and J gave up 4 bases, with 23 bases separating them. Germline V gives CDR1 SGHVS, CDR2 FNYEAQ. There are 18 residues in the CDR3. The CDR3 nucleotides read TGTGCCAGCAGCTTAGTGAATTCTTCGAGGGAGTACTGTTACGAGCAGTACTTC. Encoded protein: CASSLVNSSREYCYEQYF.

This clone occurred a few times. This chain connects TRBV13 to TRBJ2-1, with 14 bases fitting TRBD2. The germline gives CDR1 PRHDT, CDR2 FYEKMQ (reference sequence). V lost 2 bases to trimming and J lost 0 bases; unmatched junction nucleotides: 9. The CDR3 is made up of 20 amino acids. The CDR3 here is CASSLYLRTSGRSSYNEQFF. The CDR3, as DNA: TGTGCCAGCAGCTTATATCTTAGGACTAGCGGGAGGAGCTCCTACAATGAGCAGTTCTTC.

V gene TRBV28 combines with J gene TRBJ2-1; 10 bases are shared with TRBD2. The CDR3 is 16 amino acids. CDR1 is MDHEN, CDR2 SYDVKM, per germline. The V gene end was trimmed by 5 bases and the J gene end by 0 bases; junction bases not matched to a gene: 4. CDR3 nucleotides: TGTGCCAGCAGTCTAGCGGGAGTTTCCTCCTACAATGAGCAGTTCTTC. This gives the protein CASSLAGVSSYNEQFF.

This rearrangement joins TRBV30 to TRBJ1-5; possible D gene TRBD1, 6 bases. V lost 0 bases and J lost 6, with 9 bases in between. Germline V gives CDR1 GTSNPN, CDR2 SVGIG (reference sequence). This CDR3 is built from 13 residues. CDR3 DNA sequence: TGTGCCTGGAGTGTGCAGGGGAGTCAGCCCCAGCATTTT. Translating gives CAWSVQGSQPQHF. The complete variable domain, with remaining parts taken from reference TRBV30 and TRBJ1-5, reads SQTIHQWPATLVQPVGSPLSLECTVEGTSNPNLYWYRQAAGRGLQLLFYSVGIGQISSEVPQNLSASRPQDRQFILSSKKLLLSDSGFYLCAWSVQGSQPQHFGDGTRLSIL.

This clone was recorded a few times. This chain uses TRBV28 with TRBJ1-2, with D unclear. In germline, CDR1 is MDHEN, CDR2 SYDVKM. This CDR3 comprises 13 residues. Trimming took 5 bases from V and 4 from J, leaving 11 bases between them. The CDR3, as DNA: TGTGCCAGCAGTGACTTACCGGCCTATGGCTACACCTTC. This encodes CASSDLPAYGYTF.

This chain links TRBV30 with TRBJ2-1; D possibly corresponds to TRBD1 (5 bases). Germline CDR1 reads GTSNPN; CDR2 reads SVGIG (reference sequence). This CDR3 comprises 13 residues. V lost 5 bases and J lost 0, with 8 bases in between. CDR3 bases: TGTGCCTGGGGACATCACTCCTACAATGAGCAGTTCTTC. It is translated as CAWGHHSYNEQFF.

The chain recombines TRBV7-2 with TRBJ2-7, with D perhaps TRBD2 (5 bases). This CDR3 is built from 14 residues. CDR1 and CDR2 (germline): SGHTA, FQGNSA. V gave up 8 bases and J gave up 0 bases, with 14 bases separating them. CDR3 sequence: CASRSGLSSYEQYF. For the CDR3, the DNA is TGTGCCAGCCGCTCGGGATTAAGCTCCTACGAGCAGTACTTC.